The T cell receptor (beta chain) described here comes from a study of regulatory T cells in long-lasting Graves disease. Concerning this clonotype itself: Being one base from a much bigger clone, this may be a read error.

V lost 1 base to trimming and J lost 3 bases; unmatched junction nucleotides: 7. The CDR3 extends over 15 amino acids. The germline gives CDR1 SQVTM, CDR2 ANQGSEA. Time point: newly diagnosed GD, antithyroid drugs for less than 3 months. Scientists built the TCR library using RNA that was extracted from PBMCs. Construction of TCR beta libraries relied on iRepertoire HTBI primers and on Arm-PCR targeting CDR3 regions. TCRdb passed the multiplex PCR reads through MiXCR, listing each CDR3 protein once. The sample consists of about 430,000 distinct CDR3 sequences, 15% of them appearing once. This sample was shared with a second study, whose subject was T cells in Graves' hyperthyroidism and ophthalmopathy.

The sample here was peripheral blood mononuclear cells (PBMCs), taken at new diagnosis, from a patient treated with antithyroid drugs. The clonotype was recovered from a woman in her forties with Graves disease. The rearrangement links TRBV29-1 to TRBJ1-1; 8 bases line up with TRBD1. Here the CDR3 DNA reads TGCAGCGTTGAAGGTGGGGGACAGGTGGACACTGAAGCTTTCTTT. This encodes CSVEGGGQVDTEAFF.